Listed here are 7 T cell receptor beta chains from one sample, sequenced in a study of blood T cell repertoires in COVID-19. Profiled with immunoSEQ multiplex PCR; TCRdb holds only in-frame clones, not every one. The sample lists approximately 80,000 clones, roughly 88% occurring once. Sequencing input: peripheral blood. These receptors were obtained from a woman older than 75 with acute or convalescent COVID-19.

Here the CDR3 reads CASPLIDQETQYF. The CDR3 coding sequence is TGTGCCAGCCCCTTAATCGACCAAGAGACCCAGTACTTC. J is TRBJ2-5 and V is TRBV7-8; D not certain. V was pared by 8 bases and J by 0 bases, with 10 bases between. The CDR3 has 13 amino acids. In germline, CDR1 is SGHVS, CDR2 FQNEAQ.

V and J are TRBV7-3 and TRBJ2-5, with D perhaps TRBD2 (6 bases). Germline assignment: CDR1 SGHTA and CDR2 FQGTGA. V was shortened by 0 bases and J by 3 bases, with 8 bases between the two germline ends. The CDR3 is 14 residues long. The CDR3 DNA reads TGTGCCAGCAGCTTAACCCCGGGGGAAGAGACCCAGTACTTC. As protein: CASSLTPGEETQYF.

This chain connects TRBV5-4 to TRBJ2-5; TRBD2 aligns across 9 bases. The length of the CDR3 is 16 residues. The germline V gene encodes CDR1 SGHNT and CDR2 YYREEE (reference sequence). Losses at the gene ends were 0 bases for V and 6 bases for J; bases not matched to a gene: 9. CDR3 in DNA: TGTGCCAGCAGCTTGGCGCGGGGGGGCCAAAAAAAGACCCAGTACTTC. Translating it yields CASSLARGGQKKTQYF.

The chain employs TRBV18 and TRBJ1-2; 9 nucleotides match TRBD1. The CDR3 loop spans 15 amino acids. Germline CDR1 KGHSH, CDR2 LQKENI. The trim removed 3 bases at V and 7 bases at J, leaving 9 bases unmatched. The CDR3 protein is CASSPGTGTAAGYTF. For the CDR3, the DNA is TGTGCCAGCTCACCTGGGACAGGGACCGCAGCTGGCTACACCTTC.

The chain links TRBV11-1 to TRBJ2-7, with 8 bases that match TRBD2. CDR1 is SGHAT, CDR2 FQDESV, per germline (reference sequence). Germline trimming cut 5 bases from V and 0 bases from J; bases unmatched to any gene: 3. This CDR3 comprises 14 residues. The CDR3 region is CASSRGGLSYEQYF. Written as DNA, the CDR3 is TGTGCCAGCAGCCGCGGGGGGCTCTCCTACGAGCAGTACTTC.

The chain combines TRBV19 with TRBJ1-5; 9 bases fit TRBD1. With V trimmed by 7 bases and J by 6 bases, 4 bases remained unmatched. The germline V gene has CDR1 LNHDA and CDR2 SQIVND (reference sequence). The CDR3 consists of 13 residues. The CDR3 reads CASNRGLIQPQHF. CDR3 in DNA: TGTGCCAGTAACAGGGGGCTGATTCAGCCCCAGCATTTT. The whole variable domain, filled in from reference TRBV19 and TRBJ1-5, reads DGGITQSPKYLFRKEGQNVTLSCEQNLNHDAMYWYRQDPGQGLRLIYYSQIVNDFQKGDIAEGYSVSREKKESFPLTVTSAQKNPTAFYLCASNRGLIQPQHFGDGTRLSIL.

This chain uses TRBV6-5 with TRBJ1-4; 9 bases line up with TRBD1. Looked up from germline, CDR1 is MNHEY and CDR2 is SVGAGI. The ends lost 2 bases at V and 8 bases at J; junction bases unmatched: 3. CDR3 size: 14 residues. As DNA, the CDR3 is TGTGCCAGCAGTTACGGGACAGGGAGCGAAAAACTGTTTTTT. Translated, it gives CASSYGTGSEKLFF.